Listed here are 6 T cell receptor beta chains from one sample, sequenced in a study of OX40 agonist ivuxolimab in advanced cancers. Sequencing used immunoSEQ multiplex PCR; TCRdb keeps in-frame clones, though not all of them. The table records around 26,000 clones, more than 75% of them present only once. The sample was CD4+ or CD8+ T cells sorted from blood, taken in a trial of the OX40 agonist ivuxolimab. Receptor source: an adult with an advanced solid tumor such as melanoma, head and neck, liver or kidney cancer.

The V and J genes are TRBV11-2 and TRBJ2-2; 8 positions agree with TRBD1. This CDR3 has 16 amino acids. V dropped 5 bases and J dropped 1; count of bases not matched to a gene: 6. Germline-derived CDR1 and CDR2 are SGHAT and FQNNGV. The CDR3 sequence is CASSRDRRQNTGELFF. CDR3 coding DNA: TGTGCCAGCAGCCGGGACAGGCGCCAGAACACCGGGGAGCTGTTTTTT. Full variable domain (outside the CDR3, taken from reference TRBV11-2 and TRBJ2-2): EAGVAQSPRYKIIEKRQSVAFWCNPISGHATLYWYQQILGQGPKLLIQFQNNGVVDDSQLPKDRFSAERLKGVDSTLKIQPAKLEDSAVYLCASSRDRRQNTGELFFGEGSRLTVL.

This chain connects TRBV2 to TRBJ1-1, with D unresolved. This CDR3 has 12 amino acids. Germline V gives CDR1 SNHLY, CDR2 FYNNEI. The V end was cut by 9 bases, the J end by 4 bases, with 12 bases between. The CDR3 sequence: CASRVLSTEAFF. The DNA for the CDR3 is TGTGCCAGTAGGGTTCTAAGCACTGAAGCTTTCTTT.

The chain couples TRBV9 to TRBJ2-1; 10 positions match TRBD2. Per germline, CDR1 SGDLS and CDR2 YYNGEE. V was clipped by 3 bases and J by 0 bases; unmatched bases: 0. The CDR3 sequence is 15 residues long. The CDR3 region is CASSASGSSYNEQFF. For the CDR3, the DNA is TGTGCCAGCAGCGCTAGCGGGAGCTCCTACAATGAGCAGTTCTTC.

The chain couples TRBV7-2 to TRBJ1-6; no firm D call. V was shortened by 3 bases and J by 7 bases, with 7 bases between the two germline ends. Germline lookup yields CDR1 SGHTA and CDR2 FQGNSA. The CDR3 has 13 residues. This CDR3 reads CASSLAGNSPLHF. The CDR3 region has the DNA TGTGCCAGCAGCTTGGCTGGCAATTCACCCCTCCACTTT.

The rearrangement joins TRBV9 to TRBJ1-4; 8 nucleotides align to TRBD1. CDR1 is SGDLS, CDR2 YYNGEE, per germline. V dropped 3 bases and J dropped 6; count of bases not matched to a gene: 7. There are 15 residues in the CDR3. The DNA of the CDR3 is TGTGCCAGCAGCGACGGACAGGGTTTTTATGAAAAACTGTTTTTT. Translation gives CASSDGQGFYEKLFF.

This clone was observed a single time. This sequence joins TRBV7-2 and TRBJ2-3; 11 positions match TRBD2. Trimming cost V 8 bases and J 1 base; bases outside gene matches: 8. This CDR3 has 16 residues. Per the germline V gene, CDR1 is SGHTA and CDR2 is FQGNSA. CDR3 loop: CASSFRSGRGTDTQYF. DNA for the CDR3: TGTGCCAGCTCCTTCCGTAGCGGGAGGGGCACAGATACGCAGTATTTT. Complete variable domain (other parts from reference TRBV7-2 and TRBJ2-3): GAGVSQSPSNKVTEKGKDVELRCDPISGHTALYWYRQSLGQGLEFLIYFQGNSAPDKSGLPSDRFSAERTGGSVSTLTIQRTQQEDSAVYLCASSFRSGRGTDTQYFGPGTRLTVL.